The rows below give T cell receptor beta chains drawn from one sample of a study of blood T cells in healthy people across ages. TCRdb redid the calling of the 5' RACE reads with MiXCR, one entry per CDR3 protein. The repertoire consists of approximately 2,000,000 distinct CDR3 sequences, with about two fifths occurring once and the leading ten covering around 23%. The source material was blood. The source of these receptors is a human donor in good health. The CDR3 runs from the conserved cysteine through the conserved F or W. The order of the fields is CDR3 DNA, CDR3 protein, D gene, V gene, clone size, J gene. The D gene is left open where the match is weak. Part of the rows lack a size; the others show once, few, many or a class for expanded clones.

DNA: TGTGCCAGCAGTGCAGCGGGGGAGACCGAGACCCAGTACTTC
CDR3: CASSAAGETETQYF
D: TRBD2
V: TRBV4-2
size: NA
J: TRBJ2-5

DNA: TGTGCCAGCAGCTTGTACGGGACAGGGAAGTCAGGGGATGAAAAACTGTTTTTT
CDR3: CASSLYGTGKSGDEKLFF
D: TRBD1
V: TRBV5-6
size: few
J: TRBJ1-4

DNA: TGTGCCATCAATCCTTACGGGACAACCCCGAACTATGGCTACACCTTC
CDR3: CAINPYGTTPNYGYTF
D: NA
V: TRBV10-3
size: once
J: TRBJ1-2

DNA: TGTGCCAGCAGCTGGGGACTAGCGGGCCCCGTCACCTACGAGCAGTACTTC
CDR3: CASSWGLAGPVTYEQYF
D: TRBD2
V: TRBV5-4
size: NA
J: TRBJ2-7

DNA: TGCAGTGCAACGATTGAGAATCGGGTGACCCAGTACTTC
CDR3: CSATIENRVTQYF
D: NA
V: TRBV20-1
size: few
J: TRBJ2-5

DNA: TGTGCCAGCAGCGTTCGGACGGGACTGGGAGAGACCCAGTACTTC
CDR3: CASSVRTGLGETQYF
D: NA
V: TRBV9
size: NA
J: TRBJ2-5

DNA: TGTGCCAGCAGCACCCGGCAGGGGCGAACGAAAGCTTTCTTT
CDR3: CASSTRQGRTKAFF
D: NA
V: TRBV3-1
size: NA
J: TRBJ1-1

DNA: TGCAGTTACTTGACTTTGAACACTGAAGCTTTCTTT
CDR3: CSYLTLNTEAFF
D: NA
V: TRBV20-1
size: few
J: TRBJ1-1

DNA: TGTGCCACCAGTGATTTTCTCGGAAATCAGCCCCAGCATTTT
CDR3: CATSDFLGNQPQHF
D: NA
V: TRBV24-1
size: few
J: TRBJ1-5

DNA: TGTGCCAGCAGCTTAGGACAGGGACTTCGTGGCTACACCTTC
CDR3: CASSLGQGLRGYTF
D: TRBD1
V: TRBV7-2
size: few
J: TRBJ1-2

DNA: TGTGTCAGCAGCTATGGGACTAGCGGGGGGGCGGGGGAGCTGTTTTTT
CDR3: CVSSYGTSGGAGELFF
D: TRBD2
V: TRBV7-2
size: NA
J: TRBJ2-2

DNA: TGCGCCAGCACCATCGCTGGACGCCAAGAGACCCAGTACTTC
CDR3: CASTIAGRQETQYF
D: NA
V: TRBV5-1
size: few
J: TRBJ2-5

DNA: TGTGCCAGCGCTTCAGGGACCTCCGTCCCCCTCTACGAGCAGTACTTC
CDR3: CASASGTSVPLYEQYF
D: NA
V: TRBV5-6
size: few
J: TRBJ2-7

DNA: TGTGCCAGCAGCTTAGTTAGGGGCAGGGTTAGTAACTATGGCTACACCTTC
CDR3: CASSLVRGRVSNYGYTF
D: NA
V: TRBV7-2
size: few
J: TRBJ1-2

DNA: TGTGCCAGCCCCTTGGAGCAGTTCTTC
CDR3: CASPLEQFF
D: NA
V: TRBV7-9
size: few
J: TRBJ2-1

DNA: TGTGCCAGCAGCCAAAACCTACAGGGGTCAGGCTACACCTTC
CDR3: CASSQNLQGSGYTF
D: TRBD1
V: TRBV4-2
size: NA
J: TRBJ1-2

DNA: TGTGCCAGCAGCCCCGCCGGGACACTACCTTACGAGCAGTACTTC
CDR3: CASSPAGTLPYEQYF
D: NA
V: TRBV7-9
size: NA
J: TRBJ2-7

DNA: TGTGCCACCCGGACGGATATGAGCAATCAGCCCCAGCATTTT
CDR3: CATRTDMSNQPQHF
D: NA
V: TRBV10-3
size: many
J: TRBJ1-5

DNA: TGTGCCTGGAGTGTAGTCCCAGGGGAGGACATTCAGTACTTC
CDR3: CAWSVVPGEDIQYF
D: NA
V: TRBV30
size: NA
J: TRBJ2-4

DNA: TGTGCCAGCAGCGCCGGGACAGGGGTTCAGCCCCAGCATTTT
CDR3: CASSAGTGVQPQHF
D: TRBD1
V: TRBV9
size: few
J: TRBJ1-5

DNA: TGTGCCAGCAGCTCTCTCAGGGGTGAGGTAGAGACCCAGTACTTC
CDR3: CASSSLRGEVETQYF
D: NA
V: TRBV7-8
size: few
J: TRBJ2-5

DNA: TGTGCCAGCAGACTTAGACTAGCGGGGAGGGGGAGCACAGATACGCAGTATTTT
CDR3: CASRLRLAGRGSTDTQYF
D: TRBD2
V: TRBV6-2/TRBV6-3
size: NA
J: TRBJ2-3

DNA: TGCAGCGTTGAAGATAAGATCAACACTGAAGCTTTCTTT
CDR3: CSVEDKINTEAFF
D: NA
V: TRBV29-1
size: many
J: TRBJ1-1

DNA: TGTGCCAGCAGCTTACAAGTAGGGGAACAAGAGACCCAGCACTTC
CDR3: CASSLQVGEQETQHF
D: NA
V: TRBV7-2
size: once
J: TRBJ2-5

DNA: TGCAGTGCTGGGACCCCTAGCGGGGGGGTCACAGATACGCAGTATTTT
CDR3: CSAGTPSGGVTDTQYF
D: TRBD2
V: TRBV20-1
size: NA
J: TRBJ2-3

DNA: TGTGCCAGCAGTTCACAGACGGGAGCCTACGAGCAGTACTTC
CDR3: CASSSQTGAYEQYF
D: NA
V: TRBV2
size: few
J: TRBJ2-7

DNA: TGTGCCACCAGTGATTCGGGACAGGGCGGGTATGGCTACACCTTC
CDR3: CATSDSGQGGYGYTF
D: TRBD1
V: TRBV24-1
size: NA
J: TRBJ1-2

DNA: TGTGCCAGCAGTCCGGGACTAGCGGGGGGGCCCGATGGAGAGACCCAGTACTTC
CDR3: CASSPGLAGGPDGETQYF
D: TRBD2
V: TRBV2
size: few
J: TRBJ2-5

DNA: TGTGCCAGCAGCTTAGGAGGCGGCGGGGGCCGTTCCAATGAGCAGTTCTTC
CDR3: CASSLGGGGGRSNEQFF
D: NA
V: TRBV7-2
size: NA
J: TRBJ2-1

DNA: TGTGCCAGCAGTCCCAGGGTGGTCACTGAAGCTTTCTTT
CDR3: CASSPRVVTEAFF
D: NA
V: TRBV6-6
size: few
J: TRBJ1-1

DNA: TGCGCCAGCAGCCAAGATTTTGGGAGGGACTACGAAGGTGCAGATACGCAGTATTTT
CDR3: CASSQDFGRDYEGADTQYF
D: TRBD2
V: TRBV4-3
size: NA
J: TRBJ2-3

DNA: TGTGCCAGCAGATCCTCAGGGCCCTATAGCAATCAGCCCCAGCATTTT
CDR3: CASRSSGPYSNQPQHF
D: NA
V: TRBV28
size: NA
J: TRBJ1-5

DNA: TGTGCCAGCAGCAACAGACAGGGGTTTCAGCCCCAGCATTTT
CDR3: CASSNRQGFQPQHF
D: TRBD1
V: TRBV28
size: few
J: TRBJ1-5

DNA: TGCAGTGCTAGGCATGAAAAACTGTTTTTT
CDR3: CSARHEKLFF
D: NA
V: TRBV20-1
size: NA
J: TRBJ1-4

DNA: TGTGCCAGCAGCGCCACTAACGGGGAGACCCAGTACTTC
CDR3: CASSATNGETQYF
D: NA
V: TRBV7-3
size: few
J: TRBJ2-5

DNA: TGTGCCAGCAGCTCCGCCAGGGGGAACACTGAAGCTTTCTTT
CDR3: CASSSARGNTEAFF
D: NA
V: TRBV7-6
size: few
J: TRBJ1-1

DNA: TGTGCTAGTGGTTTGGATTTAAAGGGACTAGCGGGGACCTACGAGCAGTACTTC
CDR3: CASGLDLKGLAGTYEQYF
D: TRBD2
V: TRBV12-5
size: NA
J: TRBJ2-7

DNA: TGTGCCAGCCGGGACCACCACTCTTTCACAGATACGCAGTATTTT
CDR3: CASRDHHSFTDTQYF
D: NA
V: TRBV6-5
size: NA
J: TRBJ2-3

DNA: TGTGCCAGCAGCTCCGACAGCAATCGACTGTTTTTT
CDR3: CASSSDSNRLFF
D: NA
V: TRBV7-2
size: NA
J: TRBJ1-4

DNA: TGTGCCAGCAGCTTAGGATTTGTTCAGCCCCAGCATTTT
CDR3: CASSLGFVQPQHF
D: NA
V: TRBV11-2
size: NA
J: TRBJ1-5

DNA: TGCGCCAGCAGCTTAGAAGGAGGGGTCGAGCAGTTCTTC
CDR3: CASSLEGGVEQFF
D: NA
V: TRBV5-1
size: NA
J: TRBJ2-1

DNA: TGTGCCAGCAGCTTAGATCGGGGGTGGTACAATGAGCAGTTCTTC
CDR3: CASSLDRGWYNEQFF
D: NA
V: TRBV11-3
size: NA
J: TRBJ2-1

DNA: TGCGCCAGCAGCCAAGGACCCGGGGCTCCCTATGGCTACACCTTC
CDR3: CASSQGPGAPYGYTF
D: NA
V: TRBV4-3
size: NA
J: TRBJ1-2

DNA: TGTGCCAGCAGTTACCTGACAGGGCGAGAGACCCAGTACTTC
CDR3: CASSYLTGRETQYF
D: TRBD1
V: TRBV6-2/TRBV6-3
size: few
J: TRBJ2-5

DNA: TGCAGTGCTAGAACGACAGGGGGCAGGAATCAGCCCCAGCATTTT
CDR3: CSARTTGGRNQPQHF
D: TRBD1
V: TRBV20-1
size: NA
J: TRBJ1-5

DNA: TGCGCCAGCAGCTTCTCCGGGACAGGGGAAGTCTCTAATGAAAAACTGTTTTTT
CDR3: CASSFSGTGEVSNEKLFF
D: TRBD1
V: TRBV5-1
size: few
J: TRBJ1-4

DNA: TGTGCCAGCAGCTTAGACGGGGGGATCTACAATGAGCAGTTCTTC
CDR3: CASSLDGGIYNEQFF
D: TRBD2
V: TRBV7-2
size: NA
J: TRBJ2-1

DNA: TGTGCTAGTGGTTTGACGGGGGGCACAGATACGCAGTATTTT
CDR3: CASGLTGGTDTQYF
D: NA
V: TRBV12-5
size: NA
J: TRBJ2-3

DNA: TGTACCAGCAGTGAATCGCTAGAACCGGAAAGCACAGATACGCAGTATTTT
CDR3: CTSSESLEPESTDTQYF
D: NA
V: TRBV2
size: NA
J: TRBJ2-3

DNA: TGTGCCATCGAAGGGCCTGGGGCCAACGTCCTGACTTTC
CDR3: CAIEGPGANVLTF
D: NA
V: TRBV24-1
size: few
J: TRBJ2-6

DNA: TGTGTCAGCAGCGTAAGCGGGGGGGCGCGAGAGACCCAGTACTTC
CDR3: CVSSVSGGARETQYF
D: TRBD2
V: TRBV9
size: few
J: TRBJ2-5

DNA: TGTGCCAGCAGCCCACAGACAGGGATCATGAACACTGAAGCTTTCTTT
CDR3: CASSPQTGIMNTEAFF
D: TRBD1
V: TRBV7-2
size: NA
J: TRBJ1-1

DNA: TGCAGCGCGATGGGACAGGGGATGGTTGAGCAGTTCTTC
CDR3: CSAMGQGMVEQFF
D: TRBD1
V: TRBV29-1
size: few
J: TRBJ2-1

DNA: TGCAGCGTGGGACGGGGGGCCGGCGAGCAGTACTTC
CDR3: CSVGRGAGEQYF
D: NA
V: TRBV29-1
size: NA
J: TRBJ2-7